The 30 T cell receptor beta chains in this list originate from one sample, sequenced in a study of regulatory T cells in long-lasting Graves disease. According to the study, TCR beta libraries were built with iRepertoire HTBI primers and CDR3-region Arm-PCR. A single record per CDR3 protein comes from TCRdb applying MiXCR to the multiplex PCR reads. The sample lists fewer than 500,000 distinct CDR3 sequences, about 16% occurring once. Described time point: newly diagnosed GD, antithyroid drugs for less than 3 months. RNA extracted from PBMCs served as the sequencing template. These records were also assigned to another study, of T cells in Graves' hyperthyroidism and ophthalmopathy.

The material was peripheral blood mononuclear cells (PBMCs), obtained at new diagnosis, from a patient treated with antithyroid drugs. These TCRs come from a man aged 35-49 years with Graves disease.

This clonotype showed up many times. The V gene is TRBV20-1, the J gene TRBJ2-7; TRBD1 aligns across 9 bases. Germline V gene sequence: CDR1 DFQATT, CDR2 SNEGSKA (reference sequence). V was clipped by 5 bases and J by 2 bases; unmatched bases: 4. CDR3 length equals 13 residues. The CDR3 bases are TGCAGTGCTCTACAGGGGGCTGCCTACGAGCAGTACTTC. Translating gives CSALQGAAYEQYF.

This clonotype has just a few counts. The rearrangement uses TRBV9 and TRBJ2-7; D assignment may be TRBD1 or TRBD2 (6 bases each). V was shortened by 7 bases and J by 4 bases, with 18 bases between the two germline ends. The CDR3 covers 14 residues. The germline gives CDR1 SGDLS, CDR2 YYNGEE. CDR3 in amino acids: CASQRGAGEYEQYF. The CDR3 DNA follows: TGTGCCAGCCAGAGGGGGGCAGGGGAGTACGAGCAGTACTTC.

This clonotype was seen at least ten times. The rearrangement links TRBV6-9 to TRBJ2-7, with D maybe TRBD2 (6 bases). CDR1 and CDR2 from the germline V gene are MNHGY and SVAAGI. V gave up 4 bases and J gave up 5 bases, with 18 bases separating them. The length of the CDR3 is 15 residues. The CDR3 DNA is TGTGCCAGCAGTTTTCCTGCCGGGACTGGTAACGAGCAGTACTTC. It codes for CASSFPAGTGNEQYF.

This sequence joins TRBV19 and TRBJ2-3; D call uncertain. The V end was cut by 2 bases, the J end by 1 base, with 10 bases between. Germline V lookup: CDR1 LNHDA, CDR2 SQIVND (reference sequence). The CDR3 covers 15 residues. CDR3 DNA sequence: TGTGCCAGTAGTATACTGGGTAGCCGCACAGATACGCAGTATTTT. It is translated as CASSILGSRTDTQYF.

In its sample, this clonotype was seen once. A much larger clone lies one base from this, so it may be a read error. Here the CDR3 DNA reads TGCAGCGTTGCCTTCGGACAGGGATCCTACGAGCAGTACTTC. This codes for CSVAFGQGSYEQYF. The chain joins TRBV29-1 to TRBJ2-7, with 8 positions matching TRBD1. The CDR3 loop spans 14 amino acids. J lost 1 base, V lost 4 bases, and 6 bases had no gene match. Germline CDR1 and CDR2: SQVTM and ANQGSEA.

This clonotype has more than one count but fewer than ten. The genes are TRBV20-1 and TRBJ2-3; perhaps TRBD1 as D (7 bases). V was clipped by 5 bases and J by 4 bases, with 10 bases between them. This CDR3 is 12 amino acids long. Per the germline V gene, CDR1 is DFQATT and CDR2 is SNEGSKA (reference sequence). CDR3 amino acids: CSADREADTQYF. In DNA form, the CDR3 reads TGCAGTGCTGACAGGGAGGCAGATACGCAGTATTTT.

This chain links TRBV18 with TRBJ2-1; 8 nucleotides match TRBD1. After removal of 5 bases from V and 0 bases from J, the junction contained 3 bases not matched to a gene. The germline CDR1 and CDR2 sequences are KGHSH and LQKENI. The CDR3 runs 15 residues. CDR3 DNA sequence: TGTGCCAGCTCAGAGGACAGGGCCTCCTACAATGAGCAGTTCTTC. As protein: CASSEDRASYNEQFF.

There are many counts of this clonotype. The chain uses TRBV20-1 and TRBJ1-5; 7 bases are a match to TRBD1. This CDR3 is 14 amino acids long. The J segment lost 4 bases and the V segment lost 5 bases, leaving 8 bases of the junction unmatched. Germline V CDR1 and CDR2: DFQATT, SNEGSKA (reference sequence). The DNA of the CDR3 is TGCAGTGCTGCAACAGGGGATCCGAATCAGCCCCAGCATTTT. Residues: CSAATGDPNQPQHF.

The table lists this clonotype with many counts. The V call is TRBV27, the J call TRBJ2-7; 10 bases are shared with TRBD2. Trimming cost V 5 bases and J 6 bases; bases outside gene matches: 10. The CDR3 totals 15 residues. The germline CDR1 and CDR2 sequences are MNHEY and SMNVEV (reference sequence). The CDR3 DNA sequence: TGTGCCAGCAGTCCTACCCAAGCGGGAGGGCGCGAGCAGTACTTC. Translated: CASSPTQAGGREQYF.

This clonotype was seen ten or more times. This rearrangement joins TRBV5-1 to TRBJ2-7; D possibly corresponds to TRBD2 (5 bases). Germline CDR1 and CDR2: SGHRS and YFSETQ. V lost 4 bases and J 3 bases, leaving 17 bases between the germline ends. The CDR3 covers 15 residues. CDR3 sequence (DNA): TGCGCCAGCAGCCCCACCCGGGGATCGTTCTACGAGCAGTACTTC. Translating gives CASSPTRGSFYEQYF. The variable domain in full, with the rest retrieved from reference TRBV5-1 and TRBJ2-7, is KAGVTQTPRYLIKTRGQQVTLSCSPISGHRSVSWYQQTPGQGLQFLFEYFSETQRNKGNFPGRFSGRQFSNSRSEMNVSTLELGDSALYLCASSPTRGSFYEQYFGPGTRLTVT.

V and J are TRBV29-1 and TRBJ2-1; TRBD2 matches 10 bases. The CDR3 covers 16 residues. Germline CDR1 reads SQVTM; CDR2 reads ANQGSEA. The V and J ends lost 2 bases and 0 bases, in that order; junction bases with no gene match: 4. DNA of the CDR3: TGCAGCGTTGAACAGGGACTAGCGAGCTCCTACAATGAGCAGTTCTTC. It is translated as CSVEQGLASSYNEQFF.

This clonotype has ten or more counts. The V gene is TRBV11-2, the J gene TRBJ2-7; 7 bases agree with TRBD2. Germline assignment: CDR1 SGHAT and CDR2 FQNNGV. V was clipped by 3 bases and J by 2 bases; unmatched bases: 7. This CDR3 is built from 15 residues. The CDR3 sequence is CASSLTGTTPYEQYF. In DNA form, the CDR3 reads TGTGCCAGCAGCTTGACCGGGACTACCCCCTACGAGCAGTACTTC.

In its sample, this clonotype was seen many times. This chain connects TRBV3-1 to TRBJ1-1, with 7 bases lining up with TRBD1. Germline V gives CDR1 LGHDT, CDR2 YNNKEL (reference sequence). The CDR3 extends over 14 amino acids. The V and J ends lost 3 bases and 4 bases, in that order; junction bases with no gene match: 5. CDR3 nucleotide sequence: TGTGCCAGCAGCCAGGACCCAGGGGGCACTGAAGCTTTCTTT. This translates into CASSQDPGGTEAFF. Based on the CDR3 plus reference TRBV3-1 and TRBJ1-1, the full variable domain is DTAVSQTPKYLVTQMGNDKSIKCEQNLGHDTMYWYKQDSKKFLKIMFSYNNKELIINETVPNRFSPKSPDKAHLNLHINSLELGDSAVYFCASSQDPGGTEAFFGQGTRLTVV.

This chain uses TRBV7-9 with TRBJ2-1; D remains unclear. CDR3 length: 14 amino acids. V was clipped by 1 base and J by 7 bases, with 11 bases between them. Germline V gene sequence: CDR1 SEHNR, CDR2 FQNEAQ (reference sequence). CDR3 loop: CASSLGVRRNEQFF. CDR3 DNA: TGTGCCAGCAGCTTAGGCGTGAGAAGGAATGAGCAGTTCTTC.

The chain has TRBV14 and TRBJ1-5; no firm D call. From germline, CDR1 is SGHDN and CDR2 FVKESK. The V end lost 1 base, the J end lost 4 bases, and 11 bases lay between the germline ends. CDR3 length: 15 amino acids. CDR3 in amino acids: CASSQGSHPNQPQHF. As DNA, the CDR3 is TGTGCCAGCAGCCAAGGGTCACACCCAAATCAGCCCCAGCATTTT.

In its sample, this clonotype was seen many times. This chain links TRBV28 with TRBJ2-1; perhaps D is TRBD1 or TRBD2 (7 bases each). CDR3 length equals 11 residues. V shed 8 bases and J shed 14 bases, with 16 bases lying between them. CDR1 and CDR2 (germline): MDHEN, SYDVKM. The chain's CDR3 is CASGRGDSEFF. For the CDR3, the DNA is TGTGCCAGCGGCCGGGGGGACAGTGAGTTCTTC.

V and J are TRBV6-2 or TRBV6-3 and TRBJ2-1; 14 positions match TRBD2. Unmatched junction bases numbered 12, after V lost 5 bases and J lost 3 bases. This CDR3 has 19 residues. The germline V gene encodes CDR1 MNHEY and CDR2 SVGEGT. DNA of the CDR3: TGTGCCAGCAGTGAACAGTTGACTAGCGGGAGGGCCTACTACAATGAGCAGTTCTTC. This translates into CASSEQLTSGRAYYNEQFF.

The rearrangement joins TRBV7-9 to TRBJ1-2; TRBD1 might be the D (6 bases). Per the germline V gene, CDR1 is SEHNR and CDR2 is FQNEAQ (reference sequence). The CDR3 has 10 amino acids. Trimming cost V 9 bases and J 8 bases, with 10 bases left between them. CDR3: CARQGRGYTF. CDR3 DNA sequence: TGTGCCAGACAGGGTAGAGGCTACACCTTC.

This clonotype was seen many times. The rearrangement joins TRBV3-1 to TRBJ1-1, with D unclear. This CDR3 contains 13 residues. Between the trimmed V and J ends, which lost 4 bases and 5 bases, there was a span of 11 bases. From germline, CDR1 is LGHDT and CDR2 YNNKEL (reference sequence). The CDR3 DNA is TGTGCCAGCAGCCCGTTGGGTTCGACTGAAGCTTTCTTT. It is translated as CASSPLGSTEAFF. The full variable domain, its missing parts supplied by reference TRBV3-1 and TRBJ1-1, is DTAVSQTPKYLVTQMGNDKSIKCEQNLGHDTMYWYKQDSKKFLKIMFSYNNKELIINETVPNRFSPKSPDKAHLNLHINSLELGDSAVYFCASSPLGSTEAFFGQGTRLTVV.

As for this clonotype: A single base is all that separates this from a far larger clone, so a read error is likely. The chain links TRBV28 to TRBJ2-5; a possible D gene is TRBD1 (6 bases). The CDR3 totals 14 residues. Trimming took off 6 bases at V and 11 bases at J, with 22 bases between the two ends. The germline CDR1 and CDR2 sequences are MDHEN and SYDVKM. The CDR3 DNA sequence: TGTGCCAGCAGACCGGGACAAGGATACAATGAGCAGTACTTC. This sequence encodes CASRPGQGYNEQYF.

This clonotype was observed many times. V is TRBV7-2 and J is TRBJ2-3, with 8 positions matching TRBD2. V was pared by 8 bases and J by 2 bases, with 9 bases of the junction left unmatched. The CDR3 has 15 amino acids. Germline-derived CDR1 and CDR2 are SGHTA and FQGNSA. Written as DNA, the CDR3 is TGTGCCAGCTCCCGGGACGGACTAGCCACAGATACGCAGTATTTT. Translation gives CASSRDGLATDTQYF. Supplemented by reference TRBV7-2 and TRBJ2-3, the full variable domain reads GAGVSQSPSNKVTEKGKDVELRCDPISGHTALYWYRQSLGQGLEFLIYFQGNSAPDKSGLPSDRFSAERTGGSVSTLTIQRTQQEDSAVYLCASSRDGLATDTQYFGPGTRLTVL.

This clonotype came up many times. This chain connects TRBV7-8 to TRBJ2-1, with no clear D. Per germline, CDR1 SGHVS and CDR2 FQNEAQ. The CDR3 runs 15 residues. Trimming cost V 7 bases and J 0 bases, with 13 bases left between them. CDR3 coding DNA: TGTGCCAGCAACGAAGTCCTTAGCTCCTACAATGAGCAGTTCTTC. Translation gives CASNEVLSSYNEQFF.

This clonotype was seen ten or more times. The V gene is TRBV6-1, the J gene TRBJ2-2, with no clear D. CDR3 length: 13 amino acids. V lost 3 bases, J lost 6 bases, and 8 bases lay in between. The germline gives CDR1 MNHNS, CDR2 SASEGT. The CDR3: CASSEGSPGELFF. The DNA of the CDR3 is TGTGCCAGCAGTGAGGGTAGCCCCGGGGAGCTGTTTTTT.

This clonotype was counted many times. The rearrangement joins TRBV29-1 to TRBJ2-4; 10 bases are a match to TRBD1. V lost 4 bases, J lost 3 bases, and 9 bases stayed unmatched. The germline V gene encodes CDR1 SQVTM and CDR2 ANQGSEA. This CDR3 region has 16 residues. Here the CDR3 DNA reads TGCAGCGTTGCTCCGTCCGGGACAGGGGACAAAAACATTCAGTACTTC. It is translated as CSVAPSGTGDKNIQYF.

This clonotype was seen at least ten times. Just one base apart from a much larger clone, this may be a read error. Here the CDR3 reads CASSSEGTSGVNYEQYF. DNA for the CDR3: TGTGCCAGCAGCTCGGAGGGGACTAGCGGAGTGAACTACGAGCAGTACTTC. J is TRBJ2-7 and V is TRBV11-2; TRBD2 matches at 11 bases. V was pared by 4 bases and J by 3 bases, with 11 bases of the junction left unmatched. This CDR3 comprises 17 residues. From germline, CDR1 is SGHAT and CDR2 FQNNGV.

This clonotype was seen a handful of times. The V call is TRBV29-1, the J call TRBJ2-5, with 8 bases identical to TRBD2. J was trimmed by 5 bases and V by 0 bases; bases with no gene match: 8. The length of the CDR3 is 15 residues. CDR1 is SQVTM and CDR2 is ANQGSEA in the germline V gene. CDR3 loop: CSVEDPGIAGETQYF. CDR3 DNA sequence: TGCAGCGTTGAAGATCCCGGAATAGCGGGGGAGACCCAGTACTTC.

This clonotype was recorded at least ten times. The chain couples TRBV28 to TRBJ2-7; possibly TRBD1 or TRBD2 for D (5 bases each). The V end lost 7 bases, the J end lost 6 bases, and 10 bases lay between the germline ends. Germline V CDR1 and CDR2: MDHEN, SYDVKM. There are 11 residues in the CDR3. The CDR3 nucleotides are TGTGCCAGCAATTCGAGGGGCGAGCAGTACTTC. Encoded protein: CASNSRGEQYF.

This clonotype was recorded a few times. The chain carries TRBV6-2 or TRBV6-3 and TRBJ1-5; D uncertain. The CDR3 is 15 amino acids. The V end lost 0 bases, the J end lost 4 bases, and 10 bases lay between the germline ends. Germline values: CDR1 MNHEY, CDR2 SVGEGT. Written as DNA, the CDR3 is TGTGCCAGCAGTTACTCGGACGGACCTAATCAGCCCCAGCATTTT. Protein: CASSYSDGPNQPQHF.

Remarks on this clonotype: The conserved phenylalanine or tryptophan is not found at the CDR3 terminus, so this likely reflects a read error. The chain couples TRBV29-1 to TRBJ2-7; TRBD1 aligns across 9 bases. Trimming cost V 6 bases and J 2 bases; bases outside gene matches: 14. The CDR3 is 16 residues long. The germline gives CDR1 SQVTM, CDR2 ANQGSEA. This CDR3 is CSVKPRADRGPYEQYS. CDR3 coding DNA: TGCAGCGTGAAACCCCGAGCGGACAGGGGACCCTACGAGCAGTACTCC.

The rearrangement uses TRBV27 and TRBJ2-1; 14 nucleotides match TRBD2. Germline V lookup: CDR1 MNHEY, CDR2 SMNVEV (reference sequence). The CDR3 has 19 residues. The ends lost 5 bases at V and 6 bases at J; junction bases unmatched: 15. CDR3 protein: CASSVPGTGGLAGVNEQFF. CDR3 nucleotides: TGTGCCAGCAGTGTCCCCGGGACAGGGGGACTAGCGGGAGTCAATGAGCAGTTCTTC.